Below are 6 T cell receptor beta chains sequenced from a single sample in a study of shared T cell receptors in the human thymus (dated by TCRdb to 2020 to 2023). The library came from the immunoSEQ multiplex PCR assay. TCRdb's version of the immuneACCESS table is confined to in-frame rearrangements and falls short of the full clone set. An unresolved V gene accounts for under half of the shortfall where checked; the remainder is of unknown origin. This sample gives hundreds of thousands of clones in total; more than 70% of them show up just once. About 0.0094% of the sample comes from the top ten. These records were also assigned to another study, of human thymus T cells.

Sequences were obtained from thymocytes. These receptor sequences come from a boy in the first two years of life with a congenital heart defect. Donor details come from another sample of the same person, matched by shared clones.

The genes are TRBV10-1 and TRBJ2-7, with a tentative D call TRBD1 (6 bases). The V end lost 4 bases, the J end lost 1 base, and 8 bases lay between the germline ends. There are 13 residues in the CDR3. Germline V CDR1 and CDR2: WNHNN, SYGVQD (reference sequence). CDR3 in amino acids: CASSADRSYEQYF. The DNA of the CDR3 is TGCGCCAGCAGTGCGGACAGATCCTACGAGCAGTACTTC.

This CDR3 is CASSQGQGLGGANVLTF. The CDR3, as DNA: TGTGCCAGCAGCCAGGGACAGGGTTTGGGCGGGGCCAACGTCCTGACTTTC. The chain has TRBV11-1 and TRBJ2-6; 9 bases fit TRBD1. V trimming: 5 bases; J trimming: 4 bases; junction bases outside the gene matches: 9. The germline V gene encodes CDR1 SGHAT and CDR2 FQDESV (reference sequence). This CDR3 has 17 amino acids. The whole variable domain, remainder taken from reference TRBV11-1 and TRBJ2-6, is EAEVAQSPRYKITEKSQAVAFWCDPISGHATLYWYRQILGQGPELLVQFQDESVVDDSQLPKDRFSAERLKGVDSTLKIQPAELGDSAMYLCASSQGQGLGGANVLTFGAGSRLTVL.

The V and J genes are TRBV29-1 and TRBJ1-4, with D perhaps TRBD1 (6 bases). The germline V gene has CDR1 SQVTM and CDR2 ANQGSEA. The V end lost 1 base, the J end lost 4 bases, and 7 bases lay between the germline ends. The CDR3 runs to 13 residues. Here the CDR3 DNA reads TGCAGCGTTGAAGGAGGGGGTAATGAAAAACTGTTTTTT. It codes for CSVEGGGNEKLFF.

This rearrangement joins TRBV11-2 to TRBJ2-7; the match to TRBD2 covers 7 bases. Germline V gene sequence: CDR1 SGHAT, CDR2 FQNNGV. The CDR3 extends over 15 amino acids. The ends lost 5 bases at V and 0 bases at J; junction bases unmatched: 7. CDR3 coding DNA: TGTGCCAGCAGCCCGGGGGGAAGGAGCTCCTACGAGCAGTACTTC. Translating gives CASSPGGRSSYEQYF. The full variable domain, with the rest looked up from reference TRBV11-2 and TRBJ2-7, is EAGVAQSPRYKIIEKRQSVAFWCNPISGHATLYWYQQILGQGPKLLIQFQNNGVVDDSQLPKDRFSAERLKGVDSTLKIQPAKLEDSAVYLCASSPGGRSSYEQYFGPGTRLTVT.

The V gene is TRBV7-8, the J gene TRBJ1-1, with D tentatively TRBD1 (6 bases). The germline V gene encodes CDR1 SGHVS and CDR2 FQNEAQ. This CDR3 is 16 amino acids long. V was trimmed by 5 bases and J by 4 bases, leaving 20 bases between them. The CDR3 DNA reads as TGTGCCAGCAGCCCCAGGGGAAGGGAGGGGAGCACTGAAGCTTTCTTT. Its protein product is CASSPRGREGSTEAFF.

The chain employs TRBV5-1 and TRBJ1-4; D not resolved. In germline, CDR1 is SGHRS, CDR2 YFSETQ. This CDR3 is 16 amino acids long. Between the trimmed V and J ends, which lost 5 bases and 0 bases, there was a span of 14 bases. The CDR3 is CASSSNECATNEKLFF. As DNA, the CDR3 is TGCGCCAGCAGTTCCAACGAGTGTGCAACTAATGAAAAACTGTTTTTT.